Each of the 13 T cell receptor beta chains below was sequenced from the same sample in a study of spatial heterogeneity in lung cancer. Overall study results and limits: Tumor mutation counts were tracked by expanded intratumoral alpha and beta TCR counts.

The time point was: sample taken at primary tumor resection. TCRdb independently ran MiXCR on the 5' RACE reads; one entry per CDR3 protein. This table holds around 5,800 distinct CDR3 sequences, just under 8% found once. Antigens for these TCRs are unknown. The sequencing here drew on lung tumor tissue, taken at surgery. These receptors originate from a female donor with early-stage non-small cell lung cancer.

Many counts were recorded for this clonotype. The chain has TRBV5-4 and TRBJ1-2, with 7 positions matching TRBD1. This CDR3 region has 15 residues. V was pared by 0 bases and J by 3 bases, with 5 bases of the junction left unmatched. Germline V lookup: CDR1 SGHNT, CDR2 YYREEE (reference sequence). CDR3 bases: TGTGCCAGCAGCTTGGAAAGGGGGCGGGACTATGGCTACACCTTC. It is translated as CASSLERGRDYGYTF.

This clonotype was seen repeatedly, ten times or more. CDR3 protein: CSAKTQPGTHEQFF. As DNA, the CDR3 is TGCAGTGCCAAGACTCAACCAGGGACCCATGAGCAGTTCTTC. The rearrangement joins TRBV20-1 to TRBJ2-1; D tentatively fits TRBD1 or TRBD2 (5 bases each). From germline, CDR1 is DFQATT and CDR2 SNEGSKA (reference sequence). The CDR3 contains 14 residues. V was clipped by 6 bases and J by 8 bases, with 20 bases between them.

There are many counts of this clonotype. The chain links TRBV7-3 to TRBJ2-7; D gene uncertain. This CDR3 region has 16 residues. The V end was cut by 7 bases, the J end by 0 bases, with 19 bases between. CDR1 SGHTA and CDR2 FQGTGA come from the germline V gene. The CDR3 sequence: CASTPFMRSPSYEQYF. In DNA, the CDR3 is TGTGCCAGCACCCCGTTTATGAGGAGTCCCTCCTACGAGCAGTACTTC.

The J gene is TRBJ2-5, the V gene TRBV30; possible D gene TRBD2, 5 bases. This CDR3 is built from 12 residues. The ends were cut back, 0 bases at V and 5 bases at J, with 7 bases in the middle. CDR1 and CDR2 from the germline V gene are GTSNPN and SVGIG (reference sequence). CDR3 nucleotide sequence: TGTGCCTGGAGTGTACTAGTGGAGACCCAGTACTTC. Translated, it gives CAWSVLVETQYF.

The table lists this clonotype with many counts. The rearrangement joins TRBV27 to TRBJ2-1, with 15 bases aligning to TRBD2. This CDR3 is built from 16 residues. V was pared by 4 bases and J by 2 bases, with 0 bases of the junction left unmatched. Germline lookup yields CDR1 MNHEY and CDR2 SMNVEV (reference sequence). The CDR3 sequence: CASSWTSGRAYNEQFF. The CDR3 coding sequence is TGTGCCAGCAGTTGGACTAGCGGGAGGGCCTACAATGAGCAGTTCTTC.

By share, this clonotype counts as large. This sequence joins TRBV4-3 and TRBJ2-1; TRBD1 agrees at 7 bases. The CDR3 runs to 13 residues. The J segment lost 12 bases and the V segment lost 4 bases, leaving 9 bases of the junction unmatched. Germline V lookup: CDR1 LGHNA, CDR2 YSLEER. The DNA for the CDR3 is TGCGCCAGCAGCCCGACCACAGGGGCCATGCAGTTCTTC. Protein product: CASSPTTGAMQFF.

This clonotype was recorded at least ten times. The chain links TRBV20-1 to TRBJ2-1; D is possibly TRBD2 (6 bases). Germline values: CDR1 DFQATT, CDR2 SNEGSKA (reference sequence). Trimming removed 1 base from V and 0 bases from J, with 10 bases in between. The CDR3 spans 15 residues. The CDR3 spells CSARGAGSSYNEQFF. As DNA, the CDR3 is TGCAGTGCTAGAGGGGCGGGGAGCTCCTACAATGAGCAGTTCTTC.

The V and J genes are TRBV29-1 and TRBJ2-4; the match to TRBD1 covers 9 bases. The CDR3 sequence is 13 residues long. The germline gives CDR1 SQVTM, CDR2 ANQGSEA. J lost 7 bases, V lost 7 bases, and 8 bases had no gene match. The CDR3 region has the DNA TGCAGCGGCGCCTACAGGGGGCAGAACATTCAGTACTTC. Protein: CSGAYRGQNIQYF.

This clonotype was seen repeatedly, ten times or more. The chain couples TRBV28 to TRBJ2-3; D unclear. The germline CDR1 and CDR2 sequences are MDHEN and SYDVKM. CDR3 size: 11 residues. Deletions cut 3 bases from V and 5 bases from J, with 3 bases between. In nucleotides, the CDR3 is TGTGCCAGCAGTTTCGGAGATACGCAGTATTTT. As protein: CASSFGDTQYF.

This clonotype was found many times. The rearrangement joins TRBV28 to TRBJ2-1; 8 bases map to TRBD2. This CDR3 is 15 amino acids long. J was trimmed by 4 bases and V by 10 bases; bases with no gene match: 12. Germline V gene lookup returns CDR1 MDHEN and CDR2 SYDVKM. CDR3 amino acids: CAIVLPGLEYNEQFF. The CDR3 coding sequence is TGTGCCATCGTCTTACCGGGACTAGAGTACAATGAGCAGTTCTTC.

This clonotype has at least ten counts. This sequence joins TRBV7-2 and TRBJ2-1; 7 bases agree with TRBD2. Unmatched junction bases numbered 12, after V lost 7 bases and J lost 6 bases. This CDR3 has 15 amino acids. Germline V gene data show CDR1 as SGHTA and CDR2 as FQGNSA. This CDR3 reads CASTPAGVNVNEQFF. CDR3 coding DNA: TGTGCCAGCACCCCTGCGGGAGTAAATGTCAATGAGCAGTTCTTC.

This clonotype is labeled large. The rearrangement links TRBV14 to TRBJ1-1, with D unresolved. Germline V lookup: CDR1 SGHDN, CDR2 FVKESK. V gave up 6 bases and J gave up 4 bases, with 9 bases separating them. The CDR3 extends over 12 amino acids. CDR3 bases: TGTGCCAGCAGTCTGGGTAGCACTGAAGCTTTCTTT. It translates to CASSLGSTEAFF. Variable domain in full (rest from reference TRBV14 and TRBJ1-1): EAGVTQFPSHSVIEKGQTVTLRCDPISGHDNLYWYRRVMGKEIKFLLHFVKESKQDESGMPNNRFLAERTGGTYSTLKVQPAELEDSGVYFCASSLGSTEAFFGQGTRLTVV.

The CDR3 DNA sequence: TGTGCCAGCAGTTATACGTCCGGCAGCACTACCGGGGAGCTGTTTTTT. It yields the protein CASSYTSGSTTGELFF. The chain links TRBV6-2 or TRBV6-3 to TRBJ2-2; D uncertain. This CDR3 spans 16 amino acids. The V end was cut by 3 bases, the J end by 5 bases, with 16 bases between. CDR1 and CDR2 (germline): MNHEY, SVGEGT.